This entry features one TCR beta chain sequence. This record belongs to a study of blood T cell repertoires in COVID-19. Study at large: T cells, B-cell-depleted T cells, or PBMCs provided the cDNA or gDNA that served as material.

Between the trimmed V and J ends, which lost 3 bases and 6 bases, there was a span of 10 bases. The CDR3 runs to 12 residues. The germline CDR1 and CDR2 sequences are GTSNPN and SVGIG (reference sequence). Original data processing: Quantification of nucleated cells was approximated via reference gene primer amplification. Measured with immunoSEQ multiplex PCR; TCRdb has only the in-frame clones, and not every one. The V and J calls and the clone size are those of that table, but D and trimming were determined from the DNA. The profile shows some 80,000 clones, less than 90% of them singletons. Sequencing was performed on peripheral blood. The chain carries TRBV30 and TRBJ2-3; possible D gene TRBD2, 6 bases. The receptor was isolated from a human donor in a cohort sampled during active COVID-19. CDR3: CAWRASVDTQYF. In DNA form, the CDR3 reads TGTGCCTGGAGGGCTAGCGTCGATACGCAGTATTTT.